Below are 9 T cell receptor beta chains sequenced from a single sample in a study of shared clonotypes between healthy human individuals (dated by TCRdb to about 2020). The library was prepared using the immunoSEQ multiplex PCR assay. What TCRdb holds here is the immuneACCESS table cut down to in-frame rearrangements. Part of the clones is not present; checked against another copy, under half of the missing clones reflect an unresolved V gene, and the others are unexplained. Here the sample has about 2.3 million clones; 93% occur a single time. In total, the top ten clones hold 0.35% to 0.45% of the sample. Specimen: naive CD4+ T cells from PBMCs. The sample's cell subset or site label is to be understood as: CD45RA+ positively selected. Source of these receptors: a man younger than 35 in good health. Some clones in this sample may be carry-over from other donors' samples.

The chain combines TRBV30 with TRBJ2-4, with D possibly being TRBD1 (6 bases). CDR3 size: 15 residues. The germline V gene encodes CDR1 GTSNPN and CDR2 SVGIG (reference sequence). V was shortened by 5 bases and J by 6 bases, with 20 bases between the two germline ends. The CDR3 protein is CAWVQQGRRGNIQYF. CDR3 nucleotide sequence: TGTGCCTGGGTCCAACAGGGCCGTCGGGGAAACATTCAGTACTTC.

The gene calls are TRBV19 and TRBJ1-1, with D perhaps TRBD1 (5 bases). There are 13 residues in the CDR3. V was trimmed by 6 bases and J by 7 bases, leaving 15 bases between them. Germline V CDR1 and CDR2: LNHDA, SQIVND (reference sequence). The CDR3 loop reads CASRPRGGFEAFF. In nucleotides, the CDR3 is TGTGCCAGTAGACCGCGGGGGGGGTTTGAAGCTTTCTTT.

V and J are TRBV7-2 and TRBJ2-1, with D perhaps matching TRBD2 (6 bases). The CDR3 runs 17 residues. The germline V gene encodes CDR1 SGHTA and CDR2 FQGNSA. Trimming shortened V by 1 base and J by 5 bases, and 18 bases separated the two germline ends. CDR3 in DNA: TGTGCCAGCAGCTTAGGAGAGGGGATAGCGGCCCACAATGAGCAGTTCTTC. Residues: CASSLGEGIAAHNEQFF.

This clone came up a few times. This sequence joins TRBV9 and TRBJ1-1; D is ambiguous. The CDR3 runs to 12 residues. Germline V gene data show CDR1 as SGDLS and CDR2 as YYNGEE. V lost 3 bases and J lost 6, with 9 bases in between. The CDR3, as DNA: TGTGCCAGCAGCGCAGTGAATTCTGAAGCTTTCTTT. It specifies CASSAVNSEAFF.

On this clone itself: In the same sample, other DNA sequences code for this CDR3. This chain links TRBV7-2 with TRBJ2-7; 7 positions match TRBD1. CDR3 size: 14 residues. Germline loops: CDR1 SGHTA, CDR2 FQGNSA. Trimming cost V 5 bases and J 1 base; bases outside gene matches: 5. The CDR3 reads CASSPDRVSYEQYF. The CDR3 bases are TGTGCCAGCAGCCCCGACAGGGTGTCCTACGAGCAGTACTTC.

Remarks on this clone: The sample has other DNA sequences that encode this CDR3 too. The CDR3 here is CASSLGGYEQFF. The DNA of the CDR3 is TGTGCCAGCAGCTTAGGAGGATATGAGCAGTTCTTC. The chain combines TRBV9 with TRBJ2-1, with D possibly matching TRBD2 (5 bases). This CDR3 is built from 12 residues. V was pared by 4 bases and J by 8 bases, with 10 bases between. Germline V lookup: CDR1 SGDLS, CDR2 YYNGEE.

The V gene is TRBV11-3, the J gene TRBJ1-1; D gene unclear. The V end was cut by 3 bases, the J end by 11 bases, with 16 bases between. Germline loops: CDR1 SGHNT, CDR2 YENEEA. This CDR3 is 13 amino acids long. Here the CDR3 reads CASSFGVSGRAFF. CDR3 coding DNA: TGTGCCAGCAGCTTCGGGGTTTCGGGGAGGGCTTTCTTT.

CDR3 amino acids: CASSIAVASGRHEQYF. CDR3 coding DNA: TGTGCCAGTAGTATAGCCGTCGCTAGCGGGAGGCACGAGCAGTACTTC. The rearrangement joins TRBV19 to TRBJ2-7, with 11 bases that match TRBD2. This CDR3 comprises 16 residues. Germline CDR1 and CDR2: LNHDA and SQIVND (reference sequence). The V gene end was trimmed by 1 base and the J gene end by 5 bases; junction bases not matched to a gene: 7.

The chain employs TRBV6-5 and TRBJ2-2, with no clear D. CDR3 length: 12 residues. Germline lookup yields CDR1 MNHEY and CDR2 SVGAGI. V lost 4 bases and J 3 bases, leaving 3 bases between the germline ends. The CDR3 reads CASSSDTGELFF. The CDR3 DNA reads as TGTGCCAGCAGTTCAGACACCGGGGAGCTGTTTTTT.